The clone carrying this TCR beta chain has at least ten counts. Antigen specificity is unknown. Template material for amplifying TCR beta CDR3 regions consisted of RNA transcripts. The study used the HTBI primer set for a first-round RT-PCR of the TCR CDR3. MiXCR was run by TCRdb on the multiplex PCR reads, yielding one entry per CDR3 protein. The data hold 500,000 to 650,000 distinct CDR3 sequences, with 15% to 20% observed a single time. The sample belongs to a study of T cells in Graves' hyperthyroidism and ophthalmopathy. V was shortened by 5 bases and J by 5 bases, with 13 bases between the two germline ends. The CDR3 consists of 14 residues. Germline values: CDR1 DFQATT, CDR2 SNEGSKA (reference sequence). Overall study results and limits: Most clonotypes expanded in thyroid above 0.001 were likewise present in blood. Ophthalmopathy cases were set apart from stable hyperthyroidism by a 13 V-J model.

The sequence was collected from a man aged 40-50 years with Graves' ophthalmopathy. Input material: blood. The chain links TRBV20-1 to TRBJ1-6; a possible D gene is TRBD1 (6 bases). The CDR3 loop is CSARGQLNNSPLHF. DNA of the CDR3: TGCAGTGCTCGAGGACAGTTGAATAATTCACCCCTCCACTTT.